This entry lists 15 T cell receptor beta chains sequenced from one sample in a study of blood T cell repertoires in COVID-19. Repertoires were generated with immunoSEQ multiplex PCR, while TCRdb's copy carries only in-frame clones and drops some. The sample records 250,000 or so clones, approximately 90% being singletons. Material: PBMCs or T cells enriched from blood (not recorded which). These receptors all stem from a man between 35 and 55 years old who had been exposed to COVID-19.

The chain couples TRBV7-6 to TRBJ2-1; D is perhaps TRBD2 (5 bases). The CDR3 has 15 amino acids. The germline V gene encodes CDR1 SGHVS and CDR2 FNYEAQ. V dropped 2 bases and J dropped 9 bases, with 17 bases sitting between them. CDR3: CASSLSGSRLGEQFF. The CDR3 bases are TGTGCCAGCAGCTTATCTGGGAGTCGTCTCGGTGAGCAGTTCTTC.

The rearrangement joins TRBV30 to TRBJ2-4; 8 nucleotides line up with TRBD1. The ends lost 2 bases at V and 4 bases at J; junction bases unmatched: 7. The CDR3 is 15 amino acids. Germline lookup yields CDR1 GTSNPN and CDR2 SVGIG (reference sequence). The CDR3 coding sequence is TGTGCCTGGAGTCACAGGGGGGCCCTAAAAAACATTCAGTACTTC. This sequence encodes CAWSHRGALKNIQYF.

This clone showed up just once. Compared with germline, one end of the junction differs, possibly owing to a read error. This rearrangement joins TRBV28 to TRBJ2-1; maybe TRBD2 (6 bases). The CDR3 is 14 amino acids. Looked up from germline, CDR1 is MDHEN and CDR2 is SYDVKM. CDR3 nucleotide sequence: TGTGCCAGCGGTTTCCTAATACCTAGCGATGAGCAGTTCTTC. It codes for CASGFLIPSDEQFF.

This clone was detected a few times. Other DNA sequences of this sample code for an identical CDR3. The gene calls are TRBV18 and TRBJ2-2; D may be TRBD2 (6 bases). Trimming pared 2 bases from V and 0 bases from J, leaving 7 bases between. CDR1 is KGHSH and CDR2 is LQKENI in the germline V gene. There are 15 residues in the CDR3. The CDR3, as DNA: TGTGCCAGCTCACCAGGGACTGCGAACACCGGGGAGCTGTTTTTT. This translates into CASSPGTANTGELFF.

The chain carries TRBV19 and TRBJ1-5; TRBD1 aligns across 8 bases. V gave up 3 bases and J gave up 3 bases; unmatched junction bases: 4. Germline loops: CDR1 LNHDA, CDR2 SQIVND (reference sequence). CDR3 length: 15 amino acids. Here the CDR3 DNA reads TGTGCCAGTAGTATCGCAGGGGGCTACAATCAGCCCCAGCATTTT. Its translation is CASSIAGGYNQPQHF.

The chain links TRBV4-1 to TRBJ1-1; perhaps TRBD1 as D (6 bases). Trimming pared 2 bases from V and 4 bases from J, leaving 11 bases between. The germline gives CDR1 MGHRA, CDR2 YSYEKL. The CDR3 covers 14 residues. CDR3 loop: CASSQQGSATEAFF. The CDR3, as DNA: TGCGCCAGCAGCCAACAGGGGTCAGCCACTGAAGCTTTCTTT.

The V gene is TRBV9, the J gene TRBJ2-7; 7 positions agree with TRBD1. V trimming: 3 bases; J trimming: 5 bases; junction bases outside the gene matches: 8. The germline V gene encodes CDR1 SGDLS and CDR2 YYNGEE. The CDR3 contains 14 residues. DNA of the CDR3: TGTGCCAGCAGCGCCAGTTTGACAGGGAACGAGCAGTACTTC. Amino acids: CASSASLTGNEQYF.

The rearrangement links TRBV11-2 to TRBJ2-5; 9 bases fit TRBD1. CDR3 size: 16 residues. After removal of 5 bases from V and 2 bases from J, the junction contained 9 bases not matched to a gene. The germline V gene encodes CDR1 SGHAT and CDR2 FQNNGV. Here the CDR3 reads CASSRGGTGLQETQYF. For the CDR3, the DNA is TGTGCCAGCAGCCGAGGAGGGACAGGGTTACAAGAGACCCAGTACTTC.

In DNA form, the CDR3 reads TGTGCCAGCAGCTCATCAGGCGCCTTCTCTGGAAACACCATATATTTT. Encoded protein: CASSSSGAFSGNTIYF. J is TRBJ1-3 and V is TRBV7-9, with D unresolved. V was cut by 4 bases and J by 0 bases, with 13 bases left in between. CDR3 length: 16 residues. The germline V gene has CDR1 SEHNR and CDR2 FQNEAQ (reference sequence).

V usage is TRBV7-9 and J usage is TRBJ1-3; D gene unclear. Trimming removed 1 base at V and 0 bases at J, with 7 bases between. CDR1 is SEHNR, CDR2 FQNEAQ, per germline (reference sequence). CDR3 size: 15 residues. For the CDR3, the DNA is TGTGCCAGCAGCTTAGATTCGGGCTCTGGAAACACCATATATTTT. It yields the protein CASSLDSGSGNTIYF.

This chain connects TRBV7-9 to TRBJ2-7, with D unclear. The V gene's germline CDR1 is SEHNR and CDR2 FQNEAQ (reference sequence). This CDR3 has 14 amino acids. The V gene lost 5 bases and the J gene lost 3 bases, with 14 bases spanning the gap. CDR3 nucleotides: TGTGCCAGCAGCCGACCAGACAATTACTACGAGCAGTACTTC. Translating it yields CASSRPDNYYEQYF.

This rearrangement joins TRBV19 to TRBJ2-7; D possibly corresponds to TRBD2 (6 bases). This CDR3 is built from 13 residues. Germline V gene sequence: CDR1 LNHDA, CDR2 SQIVND (reference sequence). V was shortened by 3 bases and J by 5 bases, with 11 bases between the two germline ends. CDR3 in DNA: TGTGCCAGTAGTATTGGGGGGAAAAACGAGCAGTACTTC. This translates into CASSIGGKNEQYF. The whole variable domain, filled in from reference TRBV19 and TRBJ2-7, reads DGGITQSPKYLFRKEGQNVTLSCEQNLNHDAMYWYRQDPGQGLRLIYYSQIVNDFQKGDIAEGYSVSREKKESFPLTVTSAQKNPTAFYLCASSIGGKNEQYFGPGTRLTVT.

The V call is TRBV5-4, the J call TRBJ1-4; 7 bases map to TRBD1. Germline loops: CDR1 SGHNT, CDR2 YYREEE (reference sequence). V lost 3 bases to trimming and J lost 5 bases; unmatched junction nucleotides: 4. The CDR3 spans 14 residues. CDR3 sequence: CASSSGTDNEKLFF. CDR3 DNA: TGTGCCAGCAGCTCCGGGACAGACAATGAAAAACTGTTTTTT.

The rearrangement links TRBV10-3 to TRBJ1-5, with TRBD1 as a possible D gene (5 bases). Germline values: CDR1 ENHRY, CDR2 SYGVKD. The CDR3 totals 14 residues. V was pared by 3 bases and J by 2 bases, with 8 bases between. This chain's CDR3 is CAISETRGNQPQHF. For the CDR3, the DNA is TGTGCCATCAGTGAAACCAGGGGCAATCAGCCCCAGCATTTT.

This chain connects TRBV18 to TRBJ1-3, with no clear D. V shed 3 bases and J shed 0 bases, with 12 bases lying between them. CDR1 KGHSH and CDR2 LQKENI come from the germline V gene. CDR3 length: 16 residues. The CDR3 sequence: CASSPAATGSGNTIYF. The CDR3 region has the DNA TGTGCCAGCTCACCTGCGGCCACCGGCTCTGGAAACACCATATATTTT. The full variable domain, with the rest looked up from reference TRBV18 and TRBJ1-3, is NAGVMQNPRHLVRRRGQEARLRCSPMKGHSHVYWYRQLPEEGLKFMVYLQKENIIDESGMPKERFSAEFPKEGPSILRIQQVVRGDSAAYFCASSPAATGSGNTIYFGEGSWLTVV.